One and the same sample provided the 3 T cell receptor beta chains below, sequenced in a study of CD8+ T cells in alopecia areata. Sample treatment: oral pan-JAK inhibitor, 5-10 mg twice daily. The sequencing template was cDNA reverse transcribed from extracted RNA. Sequencing used immunoSEQ multiplex PCR; TCRdb keeps in-frame clones, though not all of them. Of hundreds of thousands of clones detected, about three fifths appear once; the ten largest clones hold around 1.7%. This sample comprised CD4+ T cells sorted from blood, obtained at week 24, from a patient treated with tofacitinib. Every receptor here comes from a human donor with alopecia areata.

The chain recombines TRBV7-9 with TRBJ2-3; D might be TRBD2 (5 bases). Germline V gene lookup returns CDR1 SEHNR and CDR2 FQNEAQ (reference sequence). The length of the CDR3 is 14 residues. V shed 3 bases and J shed 0 bases, with 7 bases lying between them. The CDR3 coding sequence is TGTGCCAGCAGCTTCAGCGGTAGCACAGATACGCAGTATTTT. Protein product: CASSFSGSTDTQYF. The whole variable domain, filled in from reference TRBV7-9 and TRBJ2-3, reads DTGVSQNPRHKITKRGQNVTFRCDPISEHNRLYWYRQTLGQGPEFLTYFQNEAQLEKSRLLSDRFSAERPKGSFSTLEIQRTEQGDSAMYLCASSFSGSTDTQYFGPGTRLTVL.

The chain couples TRBV5-1 to TRBJ1-2, with D tentatively TRBD1 (6 bases). In germline, CDR1 is SGHRS, CDR2 YFSETQ. The CDR3 runs 15 residues. The V gene lost 0 bases and the J gene lost 4 bases, with 13 bases spanning the gap. In DNA, the CDR3 is TGCGCCAGCAGCTTGGACACAGGGACGGGCTATGGCTACACCTTC. Protein: CASSLDTGTGYGYTF.

In this sample, this clone turned up once. The genes are TRBV30 and TRBJ2-3; D not resolved. The V end was cut by 2 bases, the J end by 2 bases, with 11 bases between. The CDR3 runs to 14 residues. Germline assignment: CDR1 GTSNPN and CDR2 SVGIG (reference sequence). CDR3 residues: CAWSQARYTDTQYF. The CDR3, as DNA: TGTGCCTGGAGTCAGGCTAGGTACACAGATACGCAGTATTTT.